Below, 23 T cell receptor beta chains from the same sample are listed, as sequenced in a study of blood T cell repertoires in COVID-19. Data came from immunoSEQ multiplex PCR; TCRdb stores just in-frame clones and leaves some out. The sample holds 75,000 to 95,000 clones; about nine tenths are singletons and the top ten take about 2.4%. The sequenced sample consisted of peripheral blood. The receptors were sampled from a human donor in a cohort sampled during active COVID-19.

This clone has a single count. This sequence joins TRBV6-2 or TRBV6-3 and TRBJ2-7; 10 nucleotides match TRBD2. V dropped 4 bases and J dropped 6; count of bases not matched to a gene: 12. The CDR3 is made up of 16 amino acids. The germline gives CDR1 MNHEY, CDR2 SVGEGT. CDR3 sequence (DNA): TGTGCCAGCAGTTCCCTCCGGGGAGCGGGAGGGACCGAGCAGTACTTC. This encodes CASSSLRGAGGTEQYF.

The rearrangement uses TRBV2 and TRBJ1-2; D gene uncertain. Germline loops: CDR1 SNHLY, CDR2 FYNNEI. V lost 3 bases and J 2 bases, leaving 7 bases between the germline ends. The length of the CDR3 is 13 residues. The CDR3 coding sequence is TGTGCCAGCAGTGACTTACAGAACTATGGCTACACCTTC. It translates to CASSDLQNYGYTF.

This chain links TRBV2 with TRBJ1-6, with D unresolved. V lost 2 bases, J lost 10 bases, and 12 bases lay in between. The CDR3 runs 14 residues. Germline values: CDR1 SNHLY, CDR2 FYNNEI. The CDR3 here is CASSERRKGSPLHF. In DNA, the CDR3 is TGTGCCAGCAGTGAAAGGAGGAAAGGATCACCCCTCCACTTT. Supplemented by reference TRBV2 and TRBJ1-6, the full variable domain reads EPEVTQTPSHQVTQMGQEVILRCVPISNHLYFYWYRQILGQKVEFLVSFYNNEISEKSEIFDDQFSVERPDGSNFTLKIRSTKLEDSAMYFCASSERRKGSPLHFGNGTRLTVT.

This rearrangement joins TRBV2 to TRBJ2-7; TRBD1 matches at 7 bases. V was clipped by 6 bases and J by 0 bases; unmatched bases: 14. This CDR3 has 17 residues. Germline V gives CDR1 SNHLY, CDR2 FYNNEI. CDR3 in DNA: TGTGCCAGCAGCAACCTTGTGGGGGACAGAGACTCCTACGAGCAGTACTTC. Protein product: CASSNLVGDRDSYEQYF.

The chain carries TRBV7-2 and TRBJ2-2; perhaps TRBD2 as D (6 bases). Germline CDR1 and CDR2: SGHTA and FQGNSA. V lost 2 bases, J lost 3 bases, and 16 bases lay in between. The CDR3 extends over 17 amino acids. The CDR3 loop reads CASSLRGGGAYTGELFF. CDR3 sequence (DNA): TGTGCCAGCAGCTTAAGGGGTGGCGGGGCTTACACCGGGGAGCTGTTTTTT.

The rearrangement links TRBV5-6 to TRBJ1-2; TRBD1 matches at 7 bases. The V segment lost 3 bases and the J segment 1 base; nucleotides outside the gene matches: 9. CDR3 size: 16 residues. CDR1 and CDR2 (germline): SGHDT, YYEEEE. This CDR3 is CASSSAGTEINYGYTF. The CDR3 nucleotides read TGTGCCAGCAGCTCTGCCGGGACAGAGATTAACTATGGCTACACCTTC.

The V call is TRBV6-6, the J call TRBJ1-6; TRBD1 is a possible D gene (5 bases). The CDR3 extends over 19 amino acids. The germline V gene has CDR1 MNHNY and CDR2 SVGAGI (reference sequence). V was trimmed by 5 bases and J by 0 bases, leaving 20 bases between them. CDR3 sequence: CASSRDSWGSTSYNSPLHF. The CDR3, as DNA: TGTGCCAGCAGTCGCGACAGTTGGGGCAGTACCTCCTATAATTCACCCCTCCACTTT.

The gene calls are TRBV29-1 and TRBJ2-1, with TRBD2 matching 11 bases. Trimming at V came to 3 bases and at J to 10 bases, leaving 8 bases not matched to a gene. CDR3 length: 14 residues. Germline V gene sequence: CDR1 SQVTM, CDR2 ANQGSEA. The CDR3 sequence is CSVDGTSGDGEQFF. Written as DNA, the CDR3 is TGCAGCGTTGACGGGACTAGCGGTGACGGGGAGCAGTTCTTC.

The chain uses TRBV11-2 and TRBJ2-7, with 12 bases lining up with TRBD2. There are 15 residues in the CDR3. The V gene end was trimmed by 6 bases and the J gene end by 6 bases; junction bases not matched to a gene: 9. CDR1 is SGHAT and CDR2 is FQNNGV in the germline V gene. The CDR3 DNA is TGTGCCAGCAGGGATATCCTAGCGGGAGGGGGCGAGCAGTACTTC. Translation gives CASRDILAGGGEQYF.

V and J are TRBV20-1 and TRBJ1-1, with D possibly being TRBD1 (5 bases). V lost 6 bases and J 6 bases, leaving 11 bases between the germline ends. Germline-derived CDR1 and CDR2 are DFQATT and SNEGSKA (reference sequence). This CDR3 has 11 amino acids. Written as DNA, the CDR3 is TGCAGTGCCAGGGACTTGGCTGAAGCTTTCTTT. This codes for CSARDLAEAFF.

This sequence joins TRBV19 and TRBJ2-1, with 7 bases matching TRBD2. V trimming: 5 bases; J trimming: 4 bases; junction bases outside the gene matches: 11. CDR3 length: 16 amino acids. Germline V lookup: CDR1 LNHDA, CDR2 SQIVND (reference sequence). DNA for the CDR3: TGTGCCAGTAGTCTCTTCAGCGGGGCCGATTACAATGAGCAGTTCTTC. It is translated as CASSLFSGADYNEQFF.

In this sample, this clone turned up once. J is TRBJ1-1 and V is TRBV12-3 or TRBV12-4; a possible D gene is TRBD1 (5 bases). The V gene lost 3 bases and the J gene lost 5 bases, with 7 bases spanning the gap. This CDR3 has 12 amino acids. CDR3 in amino acids: CASSFRGTEAFF. The CDR3 coding sequence is TGTGCCAGCAGTTTTAGGGGAACTGAAGCTTTCTTT.

The genes are TRBV11-2 and TRBJ2-5; D call uncertain. The CDR3 totals 12 residues. Trimming took 5 bases from V and 0 from J, leaving 4 bases between them. Germline lookup yields CDR1 SGHAT and CDR2 FQNNGV. Here the CDR3 DNA reads TGTGCCAGCAGCACATACCAAGAGACCCAGTACTTC. Residues: CASSTYQETQYF.

V and J are TRBV5-1 and TRBJ2-1; no reliable D call. The CDR3 consists of 13 residues. Trimming removed 0 bases from V and 4 bases from J, with 5 bases in between. The germline CDR1 and CDR2 sequences are SGHRS and YFSETQ. This CDR3 is CASSLVDYNEQFF. The CDR3 nucleotides are TGCGCCAGCAGCTTGGTAGATTACAATGAGCAGTTCTTC.

The chain couples TRBV9 to TRBJ2-4; TRBD2 is a possible D gene (6 bases). CDR1 SGDLS and CDR2 YYNGEE come from the germline V gene. This CDR3 is built from 13 residues. Trimming cost V 0 bases and J 8 bases, with 9 bases left between them. The CDR3: CASSVDGGDIQYF. For the CDR3, the DNA is TGTGCCAGCAGCGTAGATGGAGGGGACATTCAGTACTTC.

The chain links TRBV7-2 to TRBJ2-2; perhaps TRBD2 as D (6 bases). Germline V lookup: CDR1 SGHTA, CDR2 FQGNSA. Trimming took 8 bases from V and 5 from J, leaving 12 bases between them. The CDR3 is made up of 13 amino acids. The CDR3 protein is CASLGGITGELFF. DNA of the CDR3: TGTGCCAGCTTGGGGGGAATAACCGGGGAGCTGTTTTTT. The complete variable domain, with remaining parts taken from reference TRBV7-2 and TRBJ2-2, reads GAGVSQSPSNKVTEKGKDVELRCDPISGHTALYWYRQSLGQGLEFLIYFQGNSAPDKSGLPSDRFSAERTGGSVSTLTIQRTQQEDSAVYLCASLGGITGELFFGEGSRLTVL.

V gene TRBV11-1 combines with J gene TRBJ1-2; 10 nucleotides line up with TRBD1. The CDR3 length is 13 residues. V was pared by 5 bases and J by 8 bases, with 5 bases of the junction left unmatched. The germline V gene has CDR1 SGHAT and CDR2 FQDESV (reference sequence). CDR3: CASSPDRGQGYTF. CDR3 in DNA: TGTGCCAGCAGCCCCGACAGGGGGCAAGGCTACACCTTC. Looking up the rest from reference TRBV11-1 and TRBJ1-2 gives the full variable domain: EAEVAQSPRYKITEKSQAVAFWCDPISGHATLYWYRQILGQGPELLVQFQDESVVDDSQLPKDRFSAERLKGVDSTLKIQPAELGDSAMYLCASSPDRGQGYTFGSGTRLTVV.

The V and J genes are TRBV5-4 and TRBJ2-7; 8 bases agree with TRBD2. Germline CDR1 is SGHNT and CDR2 is YYREEE (reference sequence). J lost 2 bases, V lost 5 bases, and 9 bases had no gene match. The CDR3 loop spans 15 amino acids. CDR3 region: CASSQFPGLAYEQYF. CDR3 bases: TGTGCCAGCAGTCAATTCCCGGGACTAGCCTACGAGCAGTACTTC.

The J gene is TRBJ2-1, the V gene TRBV9, with TRBD2 identical over 9 bases. J lost 6 bases, V lost 0 bases, and 4 bases had no gene match. The CDR3 is 15 residues long. The germline V gene encodes CDR1 SGDLS and CDR2 YYNGEE. The CDR3 sequence is CASSVGSGRGNEQFF. The CDR3 nucleotides are TGTGCCAGCAGCGTAGGTAGCGGGAGAGGCAATGAGCAGTTCTTC. The variable domain in full, with the rest retrieved from reference TRBV9 and TRBJ2-1, is DSGVTQTPKHLITATGQRVTLRCSPRSGDLSVYWYQQSLDQGLQFLIQYYNGEERAKGNILERFSAQQFPDLHSELNLSSLELGDSALYFCASSVGSGRGNEQFFGPGTRLTVL.

The J gene is TRBJ1-5, the V gene TRBV28; D gene unclear. The CDR3 length is 14 residues. Trimming removed 3 bases at V and 6 bases at J, with 12 bases between. Germline V gives CDR1 MDHEN, CDR2 SYDVKM. The DNA of the CDR3 is TGTGCCAGCAGTTTTCAGGTCGACCTTCAGCCCCAGCATTTT. It yields the protein CASSFQVDLQPQHF.

The chain recombines TRBV19 with TRBJ2-2, with TRBD2 matching 7 bases. Germline trimming cut 2 bases from V and 9 bases from J; bases unmatched to any gene: 12. The CDR3 contains 16 residues. Germline loops: CDR1 LNHDA, CDR2 SQIVND (reference sequence). Written as DNA, the CDR3 is TGTGCCAGTAGTATACGTGTACTAGCGAAAGATAGGGAGCTGTTTTTT. Protein product: CASSIRVLAKDRELFF.

This chain connects TRBV5-5 to TRBJ2-2; D may be TRBD2 (6 bases). The CDR3 consists of 16 residues. The V end was cut by 0 bases, the J end by 4 bases, with 13 bases between. Germline-derived CDR1 and CDR2 are SGHKS and YYEKEE (reference sequence). The CDR3 loop is CASSLVGGLSTGELFF. For the CDR3, the DNA is TGTGCCAGCAGCTTGGTTGGGGGACTTAGCACCGGGGAGCTGTTTTTT.

The CDR3: CASSPTLNTEAFF. CDR3 coding DNA: TGTGCCAGCAGTCCAACATTGAACACTGAAGCTTTCTTT. The chain combines TRBV27 with TRBJ1-1, with D hard to call. The CDR3 length is 13 residues. The germline V and J ends were trimmed by 5 bases and 0 bases, with 7 bases remaining between them. Per germline, CDR1 MNHEY and CDR2 SMNVEV (reference sequence).